The clone carrying this TCR beta chain was counted only a few times. Its antigen is unidentified. This entry comes from a study of cytomegalovirus exposure and HLA in healthy donors. Looking at the study overall: Later analysis reported that the 130 or so validation repertoires shared the platform of the 600 to 750 first-cohort repertoires. Points from the study as a whole: A few chains tied to CMV proved CMV antigen-specific in vitro.

This CDR3 is 14 amino acids long. With 4 bases clipped from V and 2 bases from J, the junction kept 4 bases outside the gene matches. Germline-derived CDR1 and CDR2 are MGHRA and YSYEKL. Assay: immunoSEQ multiplex PCR; the TCRdb copy retains only in-frame clones and omits some. Found here are 250,000 to 350,000 clones, approximately 86% of them singletons; the top ten hold roughly 1.2%. The chain is built from TRBV4-1 and TRBJ1-2, with 7 bases fitting TRBD1. This sequence originates from a woman in her 30s in good health and CMV-seropositive. Sequenced sample: PBMCs. This chain's CDR3 is CASSPLTGNYGYTF. As DNA, the CDR3 is TGCGCCAGCAGCCCCTTGACAGGGAACTATGGCTACACCTTC.